The 5 T cell receptor beta chains below come from one sample, sequenced in a study of T cell clones after liver transplantation. Sequencing used immunoSEQ multiplex PCR; TCRdb keeps in-frame clones, though not all of them. The top ten hold 0.65% to 0.85% of the sample, which has around 110,000 clones, just over 90% seen once. The source material was CD4+ T cells from blood, sampled 12 months after liver transplant. The receptors were sampled from a human patient who received a liver transplant. Some T cells could come from the graft donor.

The rearrangement links TRBV5-1 to TRBJ2-1; maybe TRBD2 (6 bases). The CDR3 sequence is 16 residues long. Germline V gene sequence: CDR1 SGHRS, CDR2 YFSETQ. The V gene lost 1 base and the J gene lost 5 bases, with 16 bases spanning the gap. CDR3 in DNA: TGCGCCAGCAGCTTGACATCTACCCTAGCGAACAATGAGCAGTTCTTC. Its protein product is CASSLTSTLANNEQFF.

The chain has TRBV19 and TRBJ2-7; 10 nucleotides line up with TRBD2. CDR1 and CDR2 (germline): LNHDA, SQIVND (reference sequence). The CDR3 has 17 amino acids. Trimming at V came to 3 bases and at J to 4 bases, leaving 12 bases not matched to a gene. The CDR3 DNA reads TGTGCCAGTAGTATTGACCTAGCGGGAGCCCCCGGATACGAGCAGTACTTC. It is translated as CASSIDLAGAPGYEQYF.

This sequence joins TRBV10-2 and TRBJ2-2, with 15 bases identical to TRBD2. This CDR3 is built from 17 residues. From germline, CDR1 is WSHSY and CDR2 SAAADI. V lost 6 bases to trimming and J lost 5 bases; unmatched junction nucleotides: 7. The CDR3 DNA reads TGCGCCAGCAGCGGACTAGCGGGAGGGACGGGAACCGGGGAGCTGTTTTTT. This encodes CASSGLAGGTGTGELFF.

This rearrangement joins TRBV2 to TRBJ2-7; 8 bases are a match to TRBD1. The CDR3 is 14 residues long. Germline CDR1 is SNHLY and CDR2 is FYNNEI. V lost 2 bases and J lost 5; bases outside the gene matches: 5. The CDR3 nucleotides are TGTGCCAGCAGTGAAAGGACAGGGAGAAACGAGCAGTACTTC. The encoded protein is CASSERTGRNEQYF.

The rearrangement links TRBV19 to TRBJ2-1, with 9 bases that match TRBD2. Trimming cost V 3 bases and J 8 bases; bases outside gene matches: 11. The CDR3 has 16 amino acids. Germline CDR1 reads LNHDA; CDR2 reads SQIVND (reference sequence). This CDR3 reads CASSIPRGTSRHEQFF. DNA for the CDR3: TGTGCCAGTAGTATCCCCCGCGGGACTAGCCGCCATGAGCAGTTCTTC.